These 30 T cell receptor beta chains were all obtained from the same sample, sequenced in a study of post-analysis software for immune sequencing data. Points from the study as a whole: Relative to controls, patients had roughly five TRBV segments at higher frequency, with TRBV5-6, TRBV5-1 and TRBV20-1 among these.

Libraries were made from TCR beta cDNA, and they carried unique molecular identifiers. TCRdb called the PCR reads again in MiXCR, with one record for every CDR3 protein. The table records approximately 570,000 distinct CDR3 sequences, about 40% of them present only once. For these TCRs, the target antigens are not known. Sequenced sample: blood. These receptors were taken from a girl aged 5-17 years with multiple sclerosis.

This clonotype appeared a few times. The chain employs TRBV6-1 and TRBJ1-2; D possibly corresponds to TRBD1 (6 bases). The length of the CDR3 is 13 residues. Germline values: CDR1 MNHNS, CDR2 SASEGT. V was shortened by 1 base and J by 8 bases, with 11 bases between the two germline ends. The CDR3 region has the DNA TGTGCCAGCAGTGAAGTGGACAGACAGGGCTACACCTTC. It is translated as CASSEVDRQGYTF.

The chain uses TRBV5-1 and TRBJ2-1; unclear D gene. The ends were cut back, 3 bases at V and 3 bases at J, with 10 bases in the middle. The CDR3 loop spans 14 amino acids. CDR1 is SGHRS and CDR2 is YFSETQ in the germline V gene. CDR3 sequence reads: CASSSKTVYNEQFF. DNA for the CDR3: TGCGCCAGCAGCTCAAAGACGGTCTACAATGAGCAGTTCTTC.

This chain joins TRBV29-1 and TRBJ2-1; no definite D call. The CDR3 sequence is 13 residues long. Deletions cut 2 bases from V and 0 bases from J, with 5 bases between. Germline values: CDR1 SQVTM, CDR2 ANQGSEA. CDR3 sequence reads: CSVEHSSYNEQFF. CDR3 sequence (DNA): TGCAGCGTTGAACATAGCTCCTACAATGAGCAGTTCTTC.

CDR3: CASSQRGVYNEQFF. Written as DNA, the CDR3 is TGTGCCAGCAGCCAACGGGGGGTTTACAATGAGCAGTTCTTC. The chain has TRBV3-1 and TRBJ2-1; 7 bases fit TRBD2. Germline V gives CDR1 LGHDT, CDR2 YNNKEL (reference sequence). The V segment lost 2 bases and the J segment 4 bases; nucleotides outside the gene matches: 2. CDR3 length equals 14 residues.

This clonotype was counted only a few times. This chain joins TRBV27 and TRBJ1-5; D is ambiguous. Germline V gene lookup returns CDR1 MNHEY and CDR2 SMNVEV (reference sequence). CDR3 size: 13 residues. V lost 5 bases to trimming and J lost 4 bases, with 9 bases between them. CDR3: CASSPPGNQPQHF. CDR3 in DNA: TGTGCCAGCAGTCCCCCGGGGAATCAGCCCCAGCATTTT.

This chain uses TRBV3-1 with TRBJ2-1; the D gene is possibly TRBD2 (5 bases). The CDR3 length is 14 residues. Trimming stripped 1 base from V and 3 bases from J, with 7 bases between. Germline V CDR1 and CDR2: LGHDT, YNNKEL (reference sequence). CDR3 in DNA: TGTGCCAGCAGCCAAGCAACTAGCTACAATGAGCAGTTCTTC. Protein sequence: CASSQATSYNEQFF.

For the CDR3, the DNA is TGTGCCAGCAGCCCCGAACTAGCGCGAGAGACCCAGTACTTC. Translated, it gives CASSPELARETQYF. The rearrangement joins TRBV7-2 to TRBJ2-7; 7 nucleotides agree with TRBD2. The J call may not be correct, given that the DNA end is closer to TRBJ2-5. The germline CDR1 and CDR2 sequences are SGHTA and FQGNSA. There are 14 residues in the CDR3.

This clonotype has more than one count but fewer than ten. The chain recombines TRBV18 with TRBJ1-2; D remains ambiguous. With 1 base removed from V and 2 bases from J, the gap between germline ends came to 2 bases. Germline loops: CDR1 KGHSH, CDR2 LQKENI. This CDR3 comprises 12 residues. The CDR3 reads CASSPQNYGYTF. The CDR3 DNA is TGTGCCAGCTCACCACAGAACTATGGCTACACCTTC.

This clonotype occurred a few times. The chain recombines TRBV12-3 or TRBV12-4 with TRBJ2-1; TRBD2 matches at 7 bases. This CDR3 comprises 16 residues. Unmatched junction bases numbered 14, after V lost 6 bases and J lost 6 bases. The CDR3 DNA reads as TGTGCCAGCAGCCTGAGAGGCGGACTAGTTGGCAATGAGCAGTTCTTC. It encodes CASSLRGGLVGNEQFF.

DNA of the CDR3: TGCGCCAGCAGTGAACCGGGATCTGGAAACACCATATATTTT. Amino acid sequence: CASSEPGSGNTIYF. V gene TRBV10-2 combines with J gene TRBJ1-3, with unresolved D. Looked up from germline, CDR1 is WSHSY and CDR2 is SAAADI. The V end was cut by 3 bases, the J end by 1 base, with 7 bases between. The CDR3 loop spans 14 amino acids.

This clonotype was counted between two and nine times. J is TRBJ2-5 and V is TRBV6-5, with 7 bases fitting TRBD2. The CDR3 is 15 amino acids. Germline V gene data show CDR1 as MNHEY and CDR2 as SVGAGI. Losses at the gene ends were 2 bases for V and 4 bases for J; bases not matched to a gene: 7. CDR3 region: CASSYLPTGGETQYF. The CDR3 region has the DNA TGTGCCAGCAGTTACCTACCAACGGGAGGAGAGACCCAGTACTTC.

The rearrangement uses TRBV20-1 and TRBJ2-1; D remains ambiguous. Trimming cost V 0 bases and J 0 bases, with 9 bases left between them. Germline CDR1 is DFQATT and CDR2 is SNEGSKA (reference sequence). There are 15 residues in the CDR3. CDR3 coding DNA: TGCAGTGCTAGAGATGCTAGGATCTCCTACAATGAGCAGTTCTTC. Translation gives CSARDARISYNEQFF.

This clonotype was seen only a few times. The J gene is TRBJ2-5, the V gene TRBV5-1, with D possibly being TRBD2 (5 bases). CDR3 size: 15 residues. The V gene lost 7 bases and the J gene lost 1 base, with 17 bases spanning the gap. The V gene's germline CDR1 is SGHRS and CDR2 YFSETQ. CDR3 DNA sequence: TGCGCCAGCCATCAATCGGGAACCATCCAAGAGACCCAGTACTTC. It translates to CASHQSGTIQETQYF.

Concerning this clonotype itself: Mismatch with germline at one junction end may stem from a read error. The chain carries TRBV20-1 and TRBJ1-1, with unresolved D. Germline CDR1 reads DFQATT; CDR2 reads SNEGSKA (reference sequence). CDR3 length: 13 residues. The DNA for the CDR3 is TGCAGTGCTAGGGCTGGAGGGAACGCTGAAGCTTTCTTT. It codes for CSARAGGNAEAFF.

V usage is TRBV3-1 and J usage is TRBJ2-3; no clear D. V gave up 5 bases and J gave up 6 bases, with 9 bases separating them. The length of the CDR3 is 12 residues. Germline V gene data show CDR1 as LGHDT and CDR2 as YNNKEL (reference sequence). The CDR3 DNA is TGTGCCAGCAGCTCGGCTGGGGATACGCAGTATTTT. Its translation is CASSSAGDTQYF.

This clonotype was counted between two and nine times. This chain uses TRBV12-3 or TRBV12-4 with TRBJ2-7, with TRBD2 as a possible D gene (5 bases). The CDR3 runs 16 residues. V was shortened by 0 bases and J by 2 bases, with 14 bases between the two germline ends. The CDR3 DNA is TGTGCCAGCAGTTTAGCGCTGGGAGAGTTCGCCTACGAGCAGTACTTC. Amino acid sequence: CASSLALGEFAYEQYF.

The chain carries TRBV3-1 and TRBJ2-1; D is unresolved. V lost 2 bases and J lost 9, with 5 bases in between. The CDR3 has 11 residues. Germline V gives CDR1 LGHDT, CDR2 YNNKEL (reference sequence). CDR3 bases: TGTGCCAGCAGCCAAATGGGTGAGCAGTTCTTC. Amino acids: CASSQMGEQFF.

This clonotype has only a few counts. The V and J genes are TRBV29-1 and TRBJ2-3; D possibly corresponds to TRBD2 (5 bases). The CDR3 runs 13 residues. Germline V gene sequence: CDR1 SQVTM, CDR2 ANQGSEA. V shed 7 bases and J shed 3 bases, with 14 bases lying between them. The CDR3 DNA reads TGCAGCGCCAGAGGGAGAGTTACAGATACGCAGTATTTT. Translating gives CSARGRVTDTQYF.

This clonotype was seen a single time. The J gene is TRBJ1-1, the V gene TRBV6-1; 7 bases agree with TRBD1. Germline V lookup: CDR1 MNHNS, CDR2 SASEGT. V lost 4 bases to trimming and J lost 8 bases; unmatched junction nucleotides: 10. The CDR3 is made up of 14 amino acids. As DNA, the CDR3 is TGTGCCAGCAGTGTCCGGGACAGTTACCCCGAAGCTTTCTTT. This codes for CASSVRDSYPEAFF.

Note on this clonotype: With a much larger clone just one base away, this may be a read error. V is TRBV29-1 and J is TRBJ1-2; 8 bases match TRBD1. CDR3 length: 12 residues. From germline, CDR1 is SQVTM and CDR2 ANQGSEA. V shed 4 bases, J shed 5 bases, and the junction held 3 bases outside the gene matches. The CDR3 DNA reads TGCAGCGTTGGGACAGGGCGGTATGGCTACACCTTC. The encoded protein is CSVGTGRYGYTF.

This chain uses TRBV19 with TRBJ2-1; either TRBD1 or TRBD2 may fit D (5 bases each). The germline V and J ends were trimmed by 3 bases and 9 bases, with 15 bases remaining between them. CDR1 LNHDA and CDR2 SQIVND come from the germline V gene (reference sequence). The CDR3 has 14 residues. CDR3 protein: CASSIGARNSEQFF. The CDR3 DNA reads as TGTGCCAGTAGTATCGGGGCGAGGAACAGTGAGCAGTTCTTC. Supplemented by reference TRBV19 and TRBJ2-1, the full variable domain reads DGGITQSPKYLFRKEGQNVTLSCEQNLNHDAMYWYRQDPGQGLRLIYYSQIVNDFQKGDIAEGYSVSREKKESFPLTVTSAQKNPTAFYLCASSIGARNSEQFFGPGTRLTVL.

In its sample, this clonotype was seen many times. CDR3 sequence: CSAGHSQETQYF. CDR3 DNA: TGCAGTGCCGGCCACTCACAAGAGACCCAGTACTTC. The gene calls are TRBV20-1 and TRBJ2-5; D unresolved. The CDR3 loop spans 12 amino acids. The ends were cut back, 6 bases at V and 2 bases at J, with 10 bases in the middle. The germline V gene encodes CDR1 DFQATT and CDR2 SNEGSKA (reference sequence).

The rearrangement joins TRBV20-1 to TRBJ2-1; D ambiguous. V dropped 6 bases and J dropped 4 bases, with 7 bases sitting between them. In germline, CDR1 is DFQATT, CDR2 SNEGSKA (reference sequence). The CDR3 loop spans 11 amino acids. As DNA, the CDR3 is TGCAGTGCCTATAAATACAATGAGCAGTTCTTC. It encodes CSAYKYNEQFF.

This rearrangement joins TRBV6-2 or TRBV6-3 to TRBJ2-1; either TRBD1 or TRBD2 may supply D (6 bases each). The germline V gene has CDR1 MNHEY and CDR2 SVGEGT. The V end lost 7 bases, the J end lost 3 bases, and 19 bases lay between the germline ends. There are 16 residues in the CDR3. In nucleotides, the CDR3 is TGTGCCAGCAAGGGGGGTCTGGGCGATCTCTACAATGAGCAGTTCTTC. Amino acid sequence: CASKGGLGDLYNEQFF.

This clonotype occurred a few times. This chain links TRBV3-1 with TRBJ1-3, with D perhaps matching TRBD1 (6 bases). V was cut by 6 bases and J by 0 bases, with 15 bases left in between. The CDR3 is 16 amino acids. Per germline, CDR1 LGHDT and CDR2 YNNKEL (reference sequence). This chain's CDR3 is CASRAGASFSGNTIYF. CDR3 DNA sequence: TGTGCCAGCAGGGCAGGGGCCTCCTTCTCTGGAAACACCATATATTTT.

This chain joins TRBV12-3 or TRBV12-4 and TRBJ2-7; 10 bases align to TRBD1. This CDR3 spans 14 amino acids. The trim removed 3 bases at V and 4 bases at J, leaving 3 bases unmatched. CDR3 nucleotide sequence: TGTGCCAGCAGTTTTGGGACAGGGGAATACGAGCAGTACTTC. Residues: CASSFGTGEYEQYF.

This chain connects TRBV6-5 to TRBJ2-3; 10 bases match TRBD1. The CDR3 length is 15 residues. The germline gives CDR1 MNHEY, CDR2 SVGAGI. Losses at the gene ends were 6 bases for V and 4 bases for J; bases not matched to a gene: 7. This chain's CDR3 is CASSKTGGSADTQYF. CDR3 nucleotide sequence: TGTGCCAGCAGCAAGACAGGGGGCAGTGCAGATACGCAGTATTTT.

This clonotype was seen a handful of times. The rearrangement links TRBV20-1 to TRBJ1-5; 8 nucleotides agree with TRBD1. Germline values: CDR1 DFQATT, CDR2 SNEGSKA (reference sequence). This CDR3 spans 17 amino acids. Trimming cost V 5 bases and J 0 bases; bases outside gene matches: 12. The CDR3 spells CSALQDREIYSNQPQHF. DNA of the CDR3: TGCAGTGCTTTACAGGACAGGGAGATATATAGCAATCAGCCCCAGCATTTT.

The gene calls are TRBV7-3 and TRBJ2-1, with TRBD2 identical over 9 bases. Germline V gene data show CDR1 as SGHTA and CDR2 as FQGTGA. J lost 8 bases, V lost 5 bases, and 13 bases had no gene match. The length of the CDR3 is 16 residues. CDR3: CASSPMREGPYDEQFF. CDR3 nucleotides: TGTGCCAGCAGCCCAATGCGGGAGGGCCCTTACGATGAGCAGTTCTTC.

The chain uses TRBV29-1 and TRBJ1-2; D remains ambiguous. This CDR3 region has 13 residues. Germline CDR1 SQVTM, CDR2 ANQGSEA. CDR3 in amino acids: CNVSPGWNYGYTF. The CDR3 DNA reads TGCAACGTATCTCCGGGGTGGAACTATGGCTACACCTTC.